The following is a T cell receptor beta chain sequence with its context. What it binds is unknown. One end of the junction is discordant with germline, which a read error may explain. This sample stems from a study of regulatory dendritic cells for organ transplantation. Overall study: Monocytes received vitamin D3 on days 0 and 4, IL-10 on day 4. Study-wide results and caveats: Mature dendritic cells appeared to drive more memory CD8+ clonal expansion than regulatory ones.

This CDR3 spans 14 amino acids. Germline CDR1 reads SGDLS; CDR2 reads YYNGEE. Sorted T cells were CFSE-labeled and cultured 5 days with allogeneic regulatory or mature dendritic cells at 1:10. Naive CD45RA+ and memory CD45RO+ CD4+ or CD8+ T cells were FACS-sorted. Data came from immunoSEQ multiplex PCR; TCRdb stores just in-frame clones and leaves some out. The profile shows 11,000 or so clones, over 85% of them singletons. Sequenced sample: naive CD8+ T cells from blood cultured with dendritic cells. Subset given: CD45RA+ naive T cells. The chain links TRBV9 to TRBJ2-1; D call uncertain. The sequence was obtained from a human donor in good health. The CDR3 nucleotides are TGTGCCAGCAGCGTCTTTAGCTCCGACAATGAGCAGTTCTTC. It yields the protein CASSVFSSDNEQFF.